This T cell receptor beta chain was sequenced for a study of CD8 T cells in Susac syndrome. At the level of the study: When their blood was taken, patients with Susac syndrome were therapy-naive, taking corticosteroids, or taking intravenous immunoglobulin alone.

CDR1 is GTSNPN, CDR2 SVGIG, per germline (reference sequence). V was cut by 7 bases and J by 2 bases, with 21 bases left in between. The CDR3 runs 15 residues. Reverse transcription of about 0.5 to 1 ug RNA used random hexamers. In TCRdb, the immunoSEQ multiplex PCR reads were re-called with MiXCR into one record per CDR3 protein. Among some 68,000 distinct CDR3 sequences listed, 93% were seen once. Findings of the study overall: Clonal expansion was absent from the CD4+ T cell repertoires in Susac syndrome.

Notes on this clonotype: Antigen unknown.

V usage is TRBV30 and J usage is TRBJ2-7, with TRBD1 as a possible D gene (6 bases). Sequences were obtained from CD4+ T cells from PBMCs. The sequence was collected from a human donor with Susac syndrome. The CDR3 reads CAYQPPGTGPYEQYF. The CDR3 nucleotides are TGTGCCTACCAACCTCCCGGAACAGGGCCCTACGAGCAGTACTTC.